A single sample is the source of the 13 T cell receptor beta chains below, sequenced in a study of T cell repertoires in cytomegalovirus infection. TCRdb recomputed calls from the reads with MiXCR, one row per CDR3 protein. The sample records 380,000 or so distinct CDR3 sequences, 34% being singletons. These receptors' antigens are unknown. Sequencing used cultured PBMCs, obtained from culture after CMV antigen stimulation. These receptors were taken from a human donor in good health (CMV status not recorded). Some clones in this sample may be carry-over from other donors' samples.

The table lists this clonotype with a few counts. The V gene is TRBV4-3, the J gene TRBJ1-2; D possibly corresponds to TRBD1 (5 bases). The germline V gene encodes CDR1 LGHNA and CDR2 YSLEER. Trimming shortened V by 0 bases and J by 8 bases, and 13 bases separated the two germline ends. The CDR3 extends over 14 amino acids. The CDR3 DNA is TGCGCCAGCAGCCAAGAAATTGGAGGGGCCGGCTACACCTTC. Translated, it gives CASSQEIGGAGYTF.

The rearrangement uses TRBV28 and TRBJ2-1; D is possibly TRBD2 (5 bases). The CDR3 covers 15 residues. CDR1 is MDHEN, CDR2 SYDVKM, per germline. With 6 bases removed from V and 7 bases from J, the gap between germline ends came to 19 bases. CDR3 residues: CASSPHHTSTNEQFF. The CDR3, as DNA: TGTGCCAGCAGCCCCCACCACACTAGTACGAATGAGCAGTTCTTC.

In this sample, this clonotype turned up once. V gene TRBV5-5 combines with J gene TRBJ2-1; 9 positions agree with TRBD1. This CDR3 is built from 16 residues. V was clipped by 4 bases and J by 9 bases; unmatched bases: 14. The germline gives CDR1 SGHKS, CDR2 YYEKEE (reference sequence). The CDR3 DNA sequence: TGTGCCAGCAGCGAGGGACAGGGTCGTCCATCTACTGAGCAGTTCTTC. This codes for CASSEGQGRPSTEQFF.

V is TRBV10-3 and J is TRBJ1-4, with TRBD1 matching over 7 bases. Germline values: CDR1 ENHRY, CDR2 SYGVKD. This CDR3 contains 15 residues. The junction had 1 base not matched to a gene; V was cut back by 0 bases and J by 3 bases. This CDR3 reads CAISESGTANEKLFF. CDR3 in DNA: TGTGCCATCAGTGAGTCGGGGACAGCTAATGAAAAACTGTTTTTT.

This clonotype was detected ten times or more. The chain is built from TRBV28 and TRBJ1-1, with D possibly being TRBD1 (5 bases). Germline lookup yields CDR1 MDHEN and CDR2 SYDVKM. Trimming took off 2 bases at V and 4 bases at J, with 14 bases between the two ends. This CDR3 is 15 amino acids long. The CDR3 here is CASSLDWGRGTEAFF. The CDR3 region has the DNA TGTGCCAGCAGTTTAGATTGGGGGAGGGGCACTGAAGCTTTCTTT.

The chain's CDR3 is CATLSWRNEKLFF. CDR3 sequence (DNA): TGTGCCACTCTCTCCTGGAGGAATGAAAAACTGTTTTTT. J is TRBJ1-4 and V is TRBV6-1; D gene ambiguous. In germline, CDR1 is MNHNS, CDR2 SASEGT. The CDR3 length is 13 residues. The V end was cut by 10 bases, the J end by 5 bases, with 14 bases between.

The genes are TRBV4-3 and TRBJ2-4; no clear D gene. CDR1 LGHNA and CDR2 YSLEER come from the germline V gene. V lost 0 bases and J lost 6, with 6 bases in between. The CDR3 contains 13 residues. This CDR3 is CASSQEPGNIQYF. As DNA, the CDR3 is TGCGCCAGCAGCCAAGAACCGGGAAACATTCAGTACTTC.

This clonotype showed up many times. The chain has TRBV7-9 and TRBJ1-5; 8 positions match TRBD1. Germline V CDR1 and CDR2: SEHNR, FQNEAQ (reference sequence). V lost 4 bases, J lost 6 bases, and 5 bases stayed unmatched. This CDR3 is built from 14 residues. CDR3 loop: CASSSTGVIQPQHF. The CDR3, as DNA: TGTGCCAGCAGCTCGACAGGGGTTATTCAGCCCCAGCATTTT. Full variable domain (rest looked up from reference TRBV7-9 and TRBJ1-5): DTGVSQNPRHKITKRGQNVTFRCDPISEHNRLYWYRQTLGQGPEFLTYFQNEAQLEKSRLLSDRFSAERPKGSFSTLEIQRTEQGDSAMYLCASSSTGVIQPQHFGDGTRLSIL.

The chain uses TRBV4-2 and TRBJ2-1; 9 bases match TRBD2. The germline V gene has CDR1 LGHNA and CDR2 YNFKEQ. With V trimmed by 0 bases and J by 6 bases, 6 bases remained unmatched. CDR3 length equals 16 residues. CDR3 DNA sequence: TGTGCCAGCAGCCAAGATGGTAGCGGGAGTGCCAATGAGCAGTTCTTC. Protein: CASSQDGSGSANEQFF.

The chain combines TRBV2 with TRBJ2-5; D is possibly TRBD2 (5 bases). This CDR3 is 14 amino acids long. Germline CDR1 and CDR2: SNHLY and FYNNEI. V was shortened by 10 bases and J by 3 bases, with 18 bases between the two germline ends. The CDR3 spells CAIINRGREETQYF. Here the CDR3 DNA reads TGTGCCATCATAAACCGGGGAAGGGAAGAGACCCAGTACTTC.

The rearrangement uses TRBV7-2 and TRBJ2-7; the match to TRBD1 covers 10 bases. Losses at the gene ends were 1 base for V and 3 bases for J; bases not matched to a gene: 3. The CDR3 contains 15 residues. The germline V gene has CDR1 SGHTA and CDR2 FQGNSA. In DNA, the CDR3 is TGTGCCAGCAGCTTAGGGACAGGGGGTTTCTACGAGCAGTACGTC. It specifies CASSLGTGGFYEQYV.

This clonotype was counted only a few times. The chain employs TRBV7-3 and TRBJ2-4; TRBD2 agrees at 8 bases. J lost 5 bases, V lost 5 bases, and 5 bases had no gene match. Germline loops: CDR1 SGHTA, CDR2 FQGTGA. This CDR3 is built from 14 residues. The CDR3 region is CASSPHGGENIQYF. As DNA, the CDR3 is TGTGCCAGCAGCCCCCACGGGGGGGAAAACATTCAGTACTTC.

The rearrangement links TRBV5-1 to TRBJ1-6; D gene unclear. CDR3 length equals 15 residues. The V end was cut by 2 bases, the J end by 7 bases, with 13 bases between. The V gene's germline CDR1 is SGHRS and CDR2 YFSETQ. The CDR3 DNA reads as TGCGCCAGCAGCTTTCAGGCTGACGGGAATTCACCCCTCCACTTT. Amino acids: CASSFQADGNSPLHF.